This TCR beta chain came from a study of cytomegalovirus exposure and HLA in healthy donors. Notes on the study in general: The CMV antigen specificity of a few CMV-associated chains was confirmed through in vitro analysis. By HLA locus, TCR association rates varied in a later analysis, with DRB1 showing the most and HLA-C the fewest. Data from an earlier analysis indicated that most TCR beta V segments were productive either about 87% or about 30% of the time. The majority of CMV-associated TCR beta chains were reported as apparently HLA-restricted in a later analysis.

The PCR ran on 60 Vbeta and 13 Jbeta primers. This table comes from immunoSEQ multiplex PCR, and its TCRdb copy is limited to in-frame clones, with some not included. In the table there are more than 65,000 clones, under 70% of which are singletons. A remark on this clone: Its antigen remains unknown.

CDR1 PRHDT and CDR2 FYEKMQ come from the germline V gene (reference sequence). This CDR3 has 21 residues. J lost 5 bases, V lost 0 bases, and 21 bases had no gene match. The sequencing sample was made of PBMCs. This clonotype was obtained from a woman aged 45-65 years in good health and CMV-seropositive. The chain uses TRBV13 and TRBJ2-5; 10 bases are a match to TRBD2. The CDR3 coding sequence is TGTGCCAGCAGCTTAGGCCTCTTAGCGGGGGGAAGGATCAATCCAGTGGAGACCCAGTACTTC. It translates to CASSLGLLAGGRINPVETQYF.